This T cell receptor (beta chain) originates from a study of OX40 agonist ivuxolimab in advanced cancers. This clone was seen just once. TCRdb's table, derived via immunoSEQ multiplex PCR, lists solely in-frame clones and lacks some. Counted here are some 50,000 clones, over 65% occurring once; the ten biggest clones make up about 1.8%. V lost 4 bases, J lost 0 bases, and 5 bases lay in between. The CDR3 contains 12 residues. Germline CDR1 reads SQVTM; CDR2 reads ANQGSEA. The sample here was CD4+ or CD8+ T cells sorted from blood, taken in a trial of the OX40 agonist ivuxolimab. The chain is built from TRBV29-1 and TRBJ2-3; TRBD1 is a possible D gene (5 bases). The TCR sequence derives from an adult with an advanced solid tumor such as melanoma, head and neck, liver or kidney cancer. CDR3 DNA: TGCAGCGTTGCAGGGAGCACAGATACGCAGTATTTT. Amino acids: CSVAGSTDTQYF.